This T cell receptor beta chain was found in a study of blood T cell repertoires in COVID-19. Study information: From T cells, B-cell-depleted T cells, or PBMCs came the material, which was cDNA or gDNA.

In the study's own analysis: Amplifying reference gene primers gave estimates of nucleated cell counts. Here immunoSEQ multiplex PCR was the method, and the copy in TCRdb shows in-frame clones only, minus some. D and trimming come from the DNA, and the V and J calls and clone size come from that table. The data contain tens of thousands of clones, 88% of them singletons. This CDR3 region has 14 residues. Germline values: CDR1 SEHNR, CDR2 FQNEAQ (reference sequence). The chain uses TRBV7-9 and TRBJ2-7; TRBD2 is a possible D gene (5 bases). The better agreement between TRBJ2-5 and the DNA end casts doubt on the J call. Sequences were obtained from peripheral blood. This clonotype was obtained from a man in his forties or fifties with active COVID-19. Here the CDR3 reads CASSQSVGGETQYF. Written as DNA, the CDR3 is TGTGCCAGCAGTCAAAGTGTGGGCGGGGAGACCCAGTACTTC.